This entry lists 24 T cell receptor beta chains sequenced from one sample in a study of T cell responses to AZD1222 COVID-19 vaccine. Produced via immunoSEQ multiplex PCR; TCRdb's table is partial and in-frame only. The data hold about 170,000 clones, with roughly nine tenths observed a single time. The sequencing here drew on peripheral blood, taken on day 0 of AZD1222 vaccination. All receptors come from an adult in good health.

V and J are TRBV28 and TRBJ1-6, with D unresolved. V lost 7 bases, J lost 7 bases, and 14 bases lay in between. The CDR3 sequence is 14 residues long. Germline loops: CDR1 MDHEN, CDR2 SYDVKM. CDR3 loop: CASKVSGWNSPLHF. The CDR3 DNA follows: TGTGCCAGCAAGGTTAGCGGTTGGAATTCACCCCTCCACTTT.

J is TRBJ1-6 and V is TRBV5-8; TRBD1 is a possible D gene (5 bases). V dropped 4 bases and J dropped 7 bases, with 15 bases sitting between them. The CDR3 extends over 15 amino acids. CDR1 and CDR2 from the germline V gene are SGHTS and YDEGEE. Here the CDR3 DNA reads TGTGCCAGCAGCCCTCTAGCAGGGACGAATTCACCCCTCCACTTT. It codes for CASSPLAGTNSPLHF.

This chain uses TRBV16 with TRBJ1-1; D is perhaps TRBD1 (5 bases). From germline, CDR1 is KGHSY and CDR2 FQNENV. The CDR3 sequence is 15 residues long. Trimming shortened V by 2 bases and J by 1 base, and 11 bases separated the two germline ends. The DNA for the CDR3 is TGTGCCAGCAGCCAAACCGGGACGGCGAACACTGAAGCTTTCTTT. It codes for CASSQTGTANTEAFF.

The chain combines TRBV21-1 with TRBJ1-2. TRBV21-1 is assigned pseudogene status. The CDR3 has 18 residues. The DNA for the CDR3 is TGTGCCAGCAGCCCACGAGACCCGACACGGGCGCCTAGGTATGGCTACACCTTC. Amino acids: CASSPRDPTRAPRYGYTF.

V usage is TRBV14 and J usage is TRBJ1-5; D remains unclear. Germline CDR1 and CDR2: SGHDN and FVKESK. Trimming removed 1 base at V and 7 bases at J, with 11 bases between. The CDR3 runs 14 residues. The CDR3 loop is CASSQAGLRQPQHF. For the CDR3, the DNA is TGTGCCAGCAGCCAAGCGGGGTTAAGGCAGCCCCAGCATTTT.

The chain has TRBV19 and TRBJ1-3; TRBD1 aligns across 8 bases. The CDR3 consists of 21 residues. The V and J ends lost 5 bases and 0 bases, in that order; junction bases with no gene match: 21. The V gene's germline CDR1 is LNHDA and CDR2 SQIVND (reference sequence). CDR3 DNA: TGTGCCAGTAGTGTCTGGATTGCTGCCGGGACAGGTGCCCTCTCTGGAAACACCATATATTTT. Translated, it gives CASSVWIAAGTGALSGNTIYF. Filled out from reference TRBV19 and TRBJ1-3, the complete variable domain reads DGGITQSPKYLFRKEGQNVTLSCEQNLNHDAMYWYRQDPGQGLRLIYYSQIVNDFQKGDIAEGYSVSREKKESFPLTVTSAQKNPTAFYLCASSVWIAAGTGALSGNTIYFGEGSWLTVV.

The chain combines TRBV7-2 with TRBJ1-2; no definite D call. There are 14 residues in the CDR3. V lost 1 base and J 3 bases, leaving 9 bases between the germline ends. From germline, CDR1 is SGHTA and CDR2 FQGNSA. Here the CDR3 reads CASSLDIGDYGYTF. CDR3 nucleotides: TGTGCCAGCAGCTTAGATATTGGTGACTATGGCTACACCTTC.

J is TRBJ1-5 and V is TRBV6-5; a possible D gene is TRBD1 (5 bases). The V end lost 6 bases, the J end lost 4 bases, and 13 bases lay between the germline ends. The CDR3 runs to 14 residues. Per germline, CDR1 MNHEY and CDR2 SVGAGI. Written as DNA, the CDR3 is TGTGCCAGCAGGTCCGGGGCGAGTAATCAGCCCCAGCATTTT. Residues: CASRSGASNQPQHF.

The chain recombines TRBV19 with TRBJ1-2; D remains unclear. The CDR3 sequence is 14 residues long. V was trimmed by 7 bases and J by 4 bases, leaving 16 bases between them. Germline loops: CDR1 LNHDA, CDR2 SQIVND (reference sequence). The CDR3 region has the DNA TGTGCCAGTAACAGCCGGGCCTTGTCCTATGGCTACACCTTC. It encodes CASNSRALSYGYTF. The variable domain in full, completed from reference TRBV19 and TRBJ1-2, reads DGGITQSPKYLFRKEGQNVTLSCEQNLNHDAMYWYRQDPGQGLRLIYYSQIVNDFQKGDIAEGYSVSREKKESFPLTVTSAQKNPTAFYLCASNSRALSYGYTFGSGTRLTVV.

This clone was seen a single time. The rearrangement uses TRBV12-3 or TRBV12-4 and TRBJ1-2; unclear D gene. Between the trimmed V and J ends, which lost 2 bases and 8 bases, there was a span of 12 bases. CDR3 length equals 13 residues. Written as DNA, the CDR3 is TGTGCCAGCAGTTTATCTGGGGTAACGGGCTACACCTTC. Translated: CASSLSGVTGYTF.

This sequence joins TRBV15 and TRBJ1-2; D unresolved. Between the trimmed V and J ends, which lost 3 bases and 6 bases, there was a span of 11 bases. The CDR3 sequence is 13 residues long. CDR1 and CDR2 (germline): LNHNV, YYDKDF (reference sequence). CDR3 in DNA: TGTGCCACCAGCAGTCCTGCGGACCATGGCTACACCTTC. It specifies CATSSPADHGYTF.

V and J are TRBV6-1 and TRBJ2-7; perhaps TRBD1 as D (5 bases). Germline assignment: CDR1 MNHNS and CDR2 SASEGT. The CDR3 contains 14 residues. V was trimmed by 2 bases and J by 0 bases, leaving 8 bases between them. The CDR3 DNA sequence: TGTGCCAGCAGTGAAATAGGGGTCTCCTACGAGCAGTACGTC. Protein sequence: CASSEIGVSYEQYV.

The J gene is TRBJ1-1, the V gene TRBV5-1; D possibly corresponds to TRBD1 (5 bases). This CDR3 is built from 16 residues. Trimming removed 3 bases from V and 0 bases from J, with 15 bases in between. Germline loops: CDR1 SGHRS, CDR2 YFSETQ. CDR3 DNA sequence: TGCGCCAGCAGCTCCCGGGGGGGAGGGCTGAACACTGAAGCTTTCTTT. Translated: CASSSRGGGLNTEAFF.

This clone is a singleton in its sample. The chain employs TRBV2 and TRBJ1-3, with 8 bases aligning to TRBD1. Germline-derived CDR1 and CDR2 are SNHLY and FYNNEI. The CDR3 spans 17 residues. V lost 5 bases to trimming and J lost 3 bases; unmatched junction nucleotides: 12. CDR3 region: CASSYYGGQGSGNTIYF. CDR3 DNA: TGTGCCAGCAGTTATTACGGCGGACAGGGAAGTGGAAACACCATATATTTT.

This clone was observed a single time. This chain links TRBV28 with TRBJ1-2, with 7 bases aligning to TRBD1. V gave up 5 bases and J gave up 3 bases; unmatched junction bases: 9. CDR3 size: 15 residues. The germline CDR1 and CDR2 sequences are MDHEN and SYDVKM. The CDR3 region has the DNA TGTGCCAGCAGTCCAGGTCGACAGGGCTACTATGGCTACACCTTC. This sequence encodes CASSPGRQGYYGYTF.

This clone was detected once. The chain couples TRBV27 to TRBJ2-1, with a tentative D call TRBD2 (5 bases). This CDR3 has 15 amino acids. Trimming shortened V by 6 bases and J by 2 bases, and 14 bases separated the two germline ends. Germline-derived CDR1 and CDR2 are MNHEY and SMNVEV (reference sequence). CDR3 residues: CASSPSWGAYNEQFF. CDR3 DNA sequence: TGTGCCAGCAGCCCATCTTGGGGAGCCTACAATGAGCAGTTCTTC.

The J gene is TRBJ2-3, the V gene TRBV10-2; perhaps TRBD1 as D (6 bases). Germline CDR1 and CDR2: WSHSY and SAAADI. The CDR3 loop spans 18 amino acids. Trimming took off 3 bases at V and 2 bases at J, with 21 bases between the two ends. CDR3 coding DNA: TGCGCCAGCAGTGATTTTTTTCCCCTAGGGGGACACACAGATACGCAGTATTTT. It translates to CASSDFFPLGGHTDTQYF.

This clone has only one observation. V and J are TRBV27 and TRBJ1-3; tentatively, D is TRBD1 (6 bases). The CDR3 sequence is 15 residues long. Looked up from germline, CDR1 is MNHEY and CDR2 is SMNVEV (reference sequence). Between the trimmed V and J ends, which lost 6 bases and 1 base, there was a span of 13 bases. DNA for the CDR3: TGTGCCAGCAGCCCCGACAGGATTTCTGGAAACACCATATATTTT. Translating it yields CASSPDRISGNTIYF.

The chain employs TRBV6-6 and TRBJ2-7, with D maybe TRBD1 (6 bases). The V gene lost 6 bases and the J gene lost 2 bases, with 8 bases spanning the gap. The CDR3 spans 12 residues. Germline lookup yields CDR1 MNHNY and CDR2 SVGAGI (reference sequence). The CDR3 loop is CASRDSTYEQYV. The CDR3 DNA sequence: TGTGCCAGCAGGGACAGTACCTACGAGCAGTACGTC.

The chain is built from TRBV14 and TRBJ2-1, with 8 positions matching TRBD1. Germline loops: CDR1 SGHDN, CDR2 FVKESK. V lost 2 bases, J lost 0 bases, and 6 bases stayed unmatched. The CDR3 is 17 residues long. Written as DNA, the CDR3 is TGTGCCAGCAGCCAATCCCGACAGGGGAGCTCCTACAATGAGCAGTTCTTC. Its protein product is CASSQSRQGSSYNEQFF.

CDR3: CASSWASGASGSDEQFF. The CDR3 DNA reads TGCGCCAGCAGCTGGGCGTCTGGGGCTAGCGGGAGCGATGAGCAGTTCTTC. J is TRBJ2-1 and V is TRBV5-1; 10 bases are a match to TRBD2. Germline V gives CDR1 SGHRS, CDR2 YFSETQ. The CDR3 runs to 17 residues. The ends lost 3 bases at V and 8 bases at J; junction bases unmatched: 14.

CDR3 protein: CASSQEEAGNSPLHF. The CDR3 region has the DNA TGTGCCAGCAGCCAAGAGGAGGCAGGGAATTCACCCCTCCACTTT. This sequence joins TRBV3-1 (or the pseudogene TRBV3-2) and TRBJ1-6, with a weak D call TRBD1 (5 bases). This CDR3 has 15 residues. Germline assignment: CDR1 LGHDT and CDR2 YNNKEL (reference sequence). The V end was cut by 0 bases, the J end by 7 bases, with 10 bases between.

The chain carries TRBV7-6 and TRBJ1-5; maybe TRBD1 (6 bases). Trimming left V 1 base short and J 4 bases short, with 14 bases between. Per germline, CDR1 SGHVS and CDR2 FNYEAQ. The CDR3 runs 16 residues. This CDR3 is CASSLDAVRGNQPQHF. CDR3 bases: TGTGCCAGCAGCTTAGATGCGGTAAGGGGGAATCAGCCCCAGCATTTT.

The chain is built from TRBV28 and TRBJ1-2; 10 bases fit TRBD1. The V gene's germline CDR1 is MDHEN and CDR2 SYDVKM. The CDR3 contains 16 residues. V was clipped by 2 bases and J by 2 bases; unmatched bases: 5. The CDR3 coding sequence is TGTGCCAGCAGTTTAGGGACAGGGGTCCAGAACTATGGCTACACCTTC. Translating it yields CASSLGTGVQNYGYTF.